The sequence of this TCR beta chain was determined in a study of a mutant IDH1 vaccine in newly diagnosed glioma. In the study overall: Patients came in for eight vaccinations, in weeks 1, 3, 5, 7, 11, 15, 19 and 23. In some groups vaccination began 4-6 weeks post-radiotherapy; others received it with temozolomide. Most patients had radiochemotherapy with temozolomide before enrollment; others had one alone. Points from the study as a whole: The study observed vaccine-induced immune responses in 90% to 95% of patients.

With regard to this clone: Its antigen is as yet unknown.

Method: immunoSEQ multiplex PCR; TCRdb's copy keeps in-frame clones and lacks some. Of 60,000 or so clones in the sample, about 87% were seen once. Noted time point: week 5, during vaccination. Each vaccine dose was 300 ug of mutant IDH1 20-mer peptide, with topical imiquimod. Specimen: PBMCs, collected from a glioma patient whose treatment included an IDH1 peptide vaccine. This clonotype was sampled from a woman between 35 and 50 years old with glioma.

CDR3 sequence: CASSSPGQGVDVRYTEAFF. The CDR3 DNA reads TGTGCCAGCAGCTCACCGGGACAGGGGGTGGACGTAAGGTACACTGAAGCTTTCTTT. This sequence joins TRBV5-4 and TRBJ1-1, with 11 bases matching TRBD1. The junction had 16 bases not matched to a gene; V was cut back by 3 bases and J by 3 bases. This CDR3 comprises 19 residues. Germline-derived CDR1 and CDR2 are SGHNT and YYREEE (reference sequence).